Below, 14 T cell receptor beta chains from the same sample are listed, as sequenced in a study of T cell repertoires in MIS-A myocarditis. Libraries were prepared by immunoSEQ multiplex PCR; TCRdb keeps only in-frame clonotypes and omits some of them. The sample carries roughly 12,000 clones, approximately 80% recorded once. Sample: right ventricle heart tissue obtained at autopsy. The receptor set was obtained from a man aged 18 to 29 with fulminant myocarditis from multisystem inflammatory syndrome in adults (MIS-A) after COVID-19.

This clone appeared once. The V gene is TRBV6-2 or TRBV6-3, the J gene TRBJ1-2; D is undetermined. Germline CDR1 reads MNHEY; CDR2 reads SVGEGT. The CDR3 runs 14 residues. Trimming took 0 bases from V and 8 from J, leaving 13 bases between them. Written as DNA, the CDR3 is TGTGCCAGCAGTTACTCGCGGGTTTCCTCAGGCTACACCTTC. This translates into CASSYSRVSSGYTF.

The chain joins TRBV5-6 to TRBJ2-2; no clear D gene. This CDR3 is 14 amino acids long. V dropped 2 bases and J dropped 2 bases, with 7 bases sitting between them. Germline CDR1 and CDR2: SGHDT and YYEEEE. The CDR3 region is CASSFPSNTGELFF. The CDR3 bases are TGTGCCAGCAGCTTTCCTTCCAACACCGGGGAGCTGTTTTTT.

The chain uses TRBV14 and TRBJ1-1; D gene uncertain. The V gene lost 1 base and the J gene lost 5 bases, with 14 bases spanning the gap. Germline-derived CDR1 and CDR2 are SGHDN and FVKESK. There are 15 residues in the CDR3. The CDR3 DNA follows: TGTGCCAGCAGCCAAGTATTGGGCCTTCTAACTGAAGCTTTCTTT. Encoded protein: CASSQVLGLLTEAFF.

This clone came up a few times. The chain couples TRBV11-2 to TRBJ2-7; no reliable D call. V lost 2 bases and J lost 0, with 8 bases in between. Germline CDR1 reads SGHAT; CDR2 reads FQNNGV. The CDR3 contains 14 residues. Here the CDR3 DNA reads TGTGCCAGCAGCTTACTCCAGAGCTCCTACGAGCAGTACTTC. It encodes CASSLLQSSYEQYF.

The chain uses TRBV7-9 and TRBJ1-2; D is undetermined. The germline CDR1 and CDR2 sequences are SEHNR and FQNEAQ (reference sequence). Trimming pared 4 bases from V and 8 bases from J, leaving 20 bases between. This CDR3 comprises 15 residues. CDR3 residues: CASSSTDRPLFGYTF. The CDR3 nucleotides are TGTGCCAGCAGCTCTACAGACCGACCGCTATTCGGCTACACCTTC.

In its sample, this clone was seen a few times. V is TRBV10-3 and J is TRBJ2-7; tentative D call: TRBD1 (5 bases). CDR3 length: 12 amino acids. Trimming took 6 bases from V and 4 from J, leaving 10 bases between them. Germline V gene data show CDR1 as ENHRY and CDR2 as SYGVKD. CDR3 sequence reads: CAIRDDSYEQYF. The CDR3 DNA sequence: TGTGCCATCAGGGATGACAGTTACGAGCAGTACTTC.

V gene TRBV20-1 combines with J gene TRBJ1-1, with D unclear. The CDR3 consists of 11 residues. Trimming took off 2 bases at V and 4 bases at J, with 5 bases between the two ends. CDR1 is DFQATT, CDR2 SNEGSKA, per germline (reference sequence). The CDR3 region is CSARKSTEAFF. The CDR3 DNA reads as TGCAGTGCTAGAAAGAGCACTGAAGCTTTCTTT.

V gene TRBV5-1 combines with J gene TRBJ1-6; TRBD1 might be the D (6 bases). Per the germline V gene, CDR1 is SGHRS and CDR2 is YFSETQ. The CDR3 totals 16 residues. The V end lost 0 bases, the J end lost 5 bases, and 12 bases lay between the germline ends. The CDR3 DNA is TGCGCCAGCAGCTTGGTCCCAGGGGACAATAATTCACCCCTCCACTTT. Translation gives CASSLVPGDNNSPLHF.

CDR3 region: CASSGEGRGYTF. In DNA, the CDR3 is TGTGCCAGCAGTGGAGAGGGTCGTGGCTACACCTTC. The chain is built from TRBV2 and TRBJ1-2; D call uncertain. With 4 bases removed from V and 7 bases from J, the gap between germline ends came to 10 bases. This CDR3 has 12 residues. Germline-derived CDR1 and CDR2 are SNHLY and FYNNEI.

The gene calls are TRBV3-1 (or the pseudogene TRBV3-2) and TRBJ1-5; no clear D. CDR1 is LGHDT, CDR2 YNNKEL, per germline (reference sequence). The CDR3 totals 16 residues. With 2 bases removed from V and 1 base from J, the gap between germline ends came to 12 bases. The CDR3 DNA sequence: TGTGCCAGCAGCCAAACGGCTGAAGGGAGCAATCAGCCCCAGCATTTT. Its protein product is CASSQTAEGSNQPQHF.

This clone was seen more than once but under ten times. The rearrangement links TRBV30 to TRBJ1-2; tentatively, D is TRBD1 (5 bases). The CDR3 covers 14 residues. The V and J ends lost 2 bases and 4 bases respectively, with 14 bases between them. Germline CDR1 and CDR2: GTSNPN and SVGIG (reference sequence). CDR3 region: CAWSHGGDTYGYTF. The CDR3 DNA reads TGTGCCTGGAGTCATGGGGGTGATACCTATGGCTACACCTTC. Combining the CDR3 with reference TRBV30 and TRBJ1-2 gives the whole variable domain SQTIHQWPATLVQPVGSPLSLECTVEGTSNPNLYWYRQAAGRGLQLLFYSVGIGQISSEVPQNLSASRPQDRQFILSSKKLLLSDSGFYLCAWSHGGDTYGYTFGSGTRLTVV.

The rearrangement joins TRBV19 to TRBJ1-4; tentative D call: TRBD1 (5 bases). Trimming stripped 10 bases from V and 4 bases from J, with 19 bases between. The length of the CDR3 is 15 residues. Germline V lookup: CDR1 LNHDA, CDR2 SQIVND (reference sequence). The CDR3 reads CATGAPGMGNEKLFF. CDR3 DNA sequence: TGTGCCACCGGGGCCCCAGGGATGGGTAATGAAAAACTGTTTTTT.

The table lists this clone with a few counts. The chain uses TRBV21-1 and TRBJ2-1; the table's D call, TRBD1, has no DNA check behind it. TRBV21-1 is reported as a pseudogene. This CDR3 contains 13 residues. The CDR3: CAYRAHCPNEQFF. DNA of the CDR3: TGTGCCTACAGGGCCCATTGCCCGAATGAGCAGTTCTTC.

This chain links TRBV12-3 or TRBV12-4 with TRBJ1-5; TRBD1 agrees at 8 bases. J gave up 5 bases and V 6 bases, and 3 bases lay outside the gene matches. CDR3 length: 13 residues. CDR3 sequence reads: CASRLTGDQPQHF. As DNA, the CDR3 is TGTGCCAGCAGACTGACAGGGGATCAGCCCCAGCATTTT.